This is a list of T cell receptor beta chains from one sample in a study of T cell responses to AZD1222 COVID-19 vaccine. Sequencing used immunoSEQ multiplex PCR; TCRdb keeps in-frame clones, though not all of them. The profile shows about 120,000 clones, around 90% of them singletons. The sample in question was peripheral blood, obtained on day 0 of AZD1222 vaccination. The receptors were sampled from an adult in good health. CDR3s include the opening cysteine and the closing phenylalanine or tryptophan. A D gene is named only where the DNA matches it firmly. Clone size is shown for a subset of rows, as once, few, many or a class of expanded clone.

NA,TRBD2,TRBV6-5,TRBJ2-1,TGTGCCAGCAGTTACTTAACTAGCGGAGGAAACAATGAGCAGTTCTTC,CASSYLTSGGNNEQFF
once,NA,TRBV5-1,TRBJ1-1,TGCGCCAGCAGCTTTGGACAGATGAACACTGAAGCTTTCTTT,CASSFGQMNTEAFF
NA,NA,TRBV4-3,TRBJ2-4,TGCGCCAGCAGCCAAGAAGGGGGGTACGCCAAAAACATTCAGTACTTC,CASSQEGGYAKNIQYF
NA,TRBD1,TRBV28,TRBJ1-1,TGTGCCAGCAGTGTTAACAGGGGTAGGTACACTGAAGCTTTCTTT,CASSVNRGRYTEAFF
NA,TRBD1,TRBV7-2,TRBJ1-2,TGTGCCAGCAGTCGTCCCGGGACAGATAACTATGGCTACACCTTC,CASSRPGTDNYGYTF
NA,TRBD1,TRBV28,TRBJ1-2,TGTGCCAGCAGTTTCCCGGGACAGGGGAACTATGGCTACACCTTC,CASSFPGQGNYGYTF
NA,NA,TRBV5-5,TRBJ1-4,TGTGCCAGCAGCCCTGGGACCGGTGCAACTAATGAAAAACTGTTTTTT,CASSPGTGATNEKLFF
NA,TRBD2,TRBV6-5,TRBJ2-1,TGTGCCAGCAGTTACACTAGCGGGATTTACAATGAGCAGTTCTTC,CASSYTSGIYNEQFF
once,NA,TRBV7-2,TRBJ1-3,TGTGCCAGCAGCTTAGTCTTTACGACAGTACCAGGAAACACCATATATTTT,CASSLVFTTVPGNTIYF
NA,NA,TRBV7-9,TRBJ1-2,TGTGCCAGCAGCTTAGGCCCCGGTGGCTACACCTTC,CASSLGPGGYTF
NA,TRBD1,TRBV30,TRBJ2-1,TGTGCCTGGGGAAGACAGGGAATTCGTGATGAGCAGTTCTTC,CAWGRQGIRDEQFF
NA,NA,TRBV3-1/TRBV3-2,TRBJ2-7,TGTGCCAGCAGCCAAAGTAGGAGACACTACGAGCAGTACTTC,CASSQSRRHYEQYF
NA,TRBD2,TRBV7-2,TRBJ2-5,TGTGCCAGCAGCTTAACGGGGGGCCAAGAGACCCAGTACTTC,CASSLTGGQETQYF
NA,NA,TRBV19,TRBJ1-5,TGTGCCAGTAGTATTGGGTACGGAGTGATTAGCAATCAGCCCCAGCATTTT,CASSIGYGVISNQPQHF
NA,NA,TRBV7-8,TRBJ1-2,TGTGCCAGCAGCTTATTAGGGTATGGCTACACCTTC,CASSLLGYGYTF
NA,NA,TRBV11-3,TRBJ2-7,TGTGCCAGCAGCTTTAAGGGGTCAGGCTCCTACGAGCAGTACTTC,CASSFKGSGSYEQYF
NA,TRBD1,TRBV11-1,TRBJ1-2,TGTGCCAGCAGCCCGGACAGGGGCCTAACTAACTATGGCTACACCTTC,CASSPDRGLTNYGYTF
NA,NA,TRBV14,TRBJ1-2,TGTGCCAGCAGCCCTCTTCCACGGGGGAAGTATGGCTACACCTTC,CASSPLPRGKYGYTF
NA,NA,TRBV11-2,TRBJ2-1,TGTGCCAGCAGCTTAGACCCCGTCCTCCCTAATGAGCAGTTCTTC,CASSLDPVLPNEQFF
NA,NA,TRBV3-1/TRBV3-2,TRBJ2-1,TGTGCCAGCAGCCTTAGCGTCAATGAGCAGTTCTTC,CASSLSVNEQFF
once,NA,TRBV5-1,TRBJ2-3,TGCGCCAGCAGCTTGTTAACAGATACGCAGTATTTT,CASSLLTDTQYF
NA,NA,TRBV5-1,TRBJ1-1,TGCGCCAGCAGCTTGGAGTTTGGGGTTGGCACTGAAGCTTTCTTT,CASSLEFGVGTEAFF
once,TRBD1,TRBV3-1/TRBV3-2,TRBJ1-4,TGTGCCAGCAGCCTTGCTGGACAGGTCTCAACTAATGAAAAACTGTTTTTT,CASSLAGQVSTNEKLFF
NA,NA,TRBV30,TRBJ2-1,TGTGCCTGGAGTGGGGAGACCTACAATGAGCAGTTCTTC,CAWSGETYNEQFF
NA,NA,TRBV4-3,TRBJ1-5,TGCGCCAGCAGCCAAGAGGGGTTTAGCAATCAGCCCCAGCATTTT,CASSQEGFSNQPQHF
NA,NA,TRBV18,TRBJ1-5,TGTGCCAGCTCACCTCTTGGACGAAATCAGCCCCAGCATTTT,CASSPLGRNQPQHF
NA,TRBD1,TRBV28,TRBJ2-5,TGTGCCAGCAGTTCCCAGACAGGGGGATCAGAGACCCAGTACTTC,CASSSQTGGSETQYF
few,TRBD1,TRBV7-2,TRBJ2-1,TGTGCCAGCAGCTTAAAAGGGACAGGAAGCTATGAGCAGTTCTTC,CASSLKGTGSYEQFF
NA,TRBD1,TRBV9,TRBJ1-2,TGTGCCAGCAGCGACGGGACAGGTTATGGCTACACCTTC,CASSDGTGYGYTF
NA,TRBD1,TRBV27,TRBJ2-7,TGTGCCAGCAGTCCGCATGCAGACAGGGTTCGGGAGCAGTACTTC,CASSPHADRVREQYF
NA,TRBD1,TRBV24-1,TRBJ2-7,TGTGCCACCAGTGATCGGGACAGGGGCTACGAGCAGTACTTC,CATSDRDRGYEQYF
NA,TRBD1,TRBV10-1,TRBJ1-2,TGCGCCAGCAGGACCGGGGACAGGGTGGATGGCTACACCTTC,CASRTGDRVDGYTF
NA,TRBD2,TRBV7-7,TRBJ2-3,TGTGCCAGCAGCTTAGGGCCCGGGACTAGGGCAGATACGCAGTATTTT,CASSLGPGTRADTQYF
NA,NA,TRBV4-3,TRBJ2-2,TGCGCCAGCAGCCAAGGGTTTCGCGGGACGAACACCGGGGAGCTGTTTTTT,CASSQGFRGTNTGELFF
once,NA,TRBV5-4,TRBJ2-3,TGTGCCAGCAGTTGGGACTCGTGGGGCACAGATACGCAGTATTTT,CASSWDSWGTDTQYF
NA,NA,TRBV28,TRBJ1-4,TGTGCCAGCAGTTCGTCTGAAAAACTGTTTTTT,CASSSSEKLFF
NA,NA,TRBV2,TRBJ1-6,TGTGCCAGCAGTGACAGGGGAGACTATAATTCACCCCTCCACTTT,CASSDRGDYNSPLHF
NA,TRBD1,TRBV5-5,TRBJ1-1,TGTGCCAGCAGCTTTGGGCGGGACAGGGAAGAAGCTTTCTTT,CASSFGRDREEAFF
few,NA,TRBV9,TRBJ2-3,TGTGCCAGCAGCCGGCCCCAAGATACGCAGTATTTT,CASSRPQDTQYF
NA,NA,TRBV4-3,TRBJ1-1,TGCGCCAGCAGCCAAGAGCGGGGGCTAAACACTGAAGCTTTCTTT,CASSQERGLNTEAFF
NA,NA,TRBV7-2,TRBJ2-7,TGTGCCAGCAGCTTAGGCGGCGGGACCCTATACGAGCAGTACTTC,CASSLGGGTLYEQYF
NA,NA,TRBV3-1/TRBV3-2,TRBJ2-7,TGTGCCAGCAGTCCAATGGGTCGACAGGGAGGGATTGAGCAGTACTTC,CASSPMGRQGGIEQYF
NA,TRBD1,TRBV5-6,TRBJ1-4,TGTGCCAGCAGCTTGCGCGCAGGGGGTGAAAAACTGTTTTTT,CASSLRAGGEKLFF
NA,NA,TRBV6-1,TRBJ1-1,TGTGCCAGCAGTGAAGGAGGGGCTGGTGAAGCTTTCTTT,CASSEGGAGEAFF
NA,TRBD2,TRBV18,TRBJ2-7,TGTGCCAGCTCACTCAACCGGGCCAGCGGGGTGATCTACGAGCAGTACTTC,CASSLNRASGVIYEQYF
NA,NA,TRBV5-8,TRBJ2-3,TGTGCCAGCAGCTTGGGACAGCAAGATACGCAGTATTTT,CASSLGQQDTQYF
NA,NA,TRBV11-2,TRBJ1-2,TGTGCCAACGGAGGAGACAGTAACTATGGCTACACCTTC,CANGGDSNYGYTF
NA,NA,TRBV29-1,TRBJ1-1,TGCAGCGTTGAAGGGGGGAGGTCTGAAGCTTTCTTT,CSVEGGRSEAFF
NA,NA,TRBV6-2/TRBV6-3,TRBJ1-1,TGTGCCAGCAGCCGGGACGGGCCCGCTGAAGCTTTCTTT,CASSRDGPAEAFF